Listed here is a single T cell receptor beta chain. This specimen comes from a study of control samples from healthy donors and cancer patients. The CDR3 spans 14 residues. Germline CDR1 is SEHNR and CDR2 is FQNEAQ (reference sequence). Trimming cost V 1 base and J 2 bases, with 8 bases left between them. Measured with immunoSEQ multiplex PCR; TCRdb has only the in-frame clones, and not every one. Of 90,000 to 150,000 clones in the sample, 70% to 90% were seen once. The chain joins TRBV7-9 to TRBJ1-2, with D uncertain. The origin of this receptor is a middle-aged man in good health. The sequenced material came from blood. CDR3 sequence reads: CASSLVAGNYGYTF. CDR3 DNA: TGTGCCAGCAGCTTAGTAGCGGGGAACTATGGCTACACCTTC.